One sample yielded the 28 T cell receptor beta chains listed below, sequenced in a study of cytomegalovirus exposure and HLA in healthy donors. Repertoires were generated with immunoSEQ multiplex PCR, while TCRdb's copy carries only in-frame clones and drops some. The table shows 200,000 or so clones, with around four fifths occurring only once. The sequencing sample was made of PBMCs. The receptor source for this set is a young man in good health and CMV-seropositive.

V gene TRBV19 combines with J gene TRBJ1-2, with 10 positions matching TRBD1. V shed 3 bases and J 8 bases; nucleotides not matched to a gene: 9. The CDR3 runs to 15 residues. From germline, CDR1 is LNHDA and CDR2 SQIVND (reference sequence). The CDR3 region is CASSMNGQGVLGYTF. The CDR3 DNA reads as TGTGCCAGTAGTATGAACGGACAGGGGGTATTGGGCTACACCTTC. Supplemented by reference TRBV19 and TRBJ1-2, the full variable domain reads DGGITQSPKYLFRKEGQNVTLSCEQNLNHDAMYWYRQDPGQGLRLIYYSQIVNDFQKGDIAEGYSVSREKKESFPLTVTSAQKNPTAFYLCASSMNGQGVLGYTFGSGTRLTVV.

The chain has TRBV28 and TRBJ2-1; D might be TRBD2 (6 bases). The V gene's germline CDR1 is MDHEN and CDR2 SYDVKM. The V end lost 5 bases, the J end lost 10 bases, and 15 bases lay between the germline ends. The CDR3 extends over 13 amino acids. CDR3 DNA: TGTGCCAGCAGTCCGGGACTTAACGTCGAGCAGTTCTTC. It encodes CASSPGLNVEQFF.

This CDR3 reads CASSQEKGKYEKLFF. The CDR3 nucleotides read TGCGCCAGCAGCCAAGAAAAGGGGAAGTATGAAAAACTGTTTTTT. V and J are TRBV4-1 and TRBJ1-4; possible D gene TRBD1, 5 bases. The germline gives CDR1 MGHRA, CDR2 YSYEKL. CDR3 length: 15 amino acids. Trimming removed 0 bases from V and 6 bases from J, with 11 bases in between.

The chain has TRBV28 and TRBJ2-1, with 9 bases aligning to TRBD2. The germline V gene has CDR1 MDHEN and CDR2 SYDVKM. J was trimmed by 7 bases and V by 5 bases; bases with no gene match: 6. This CDR3 region has 14 residues. In DNA form, the CDR3 reads TGTGCCAGCAGTCTAGCGGGGTCGGGAAATGAGCAGTTCTTC. Translation gives CASSLAGSGNEQFF. Complete variable domain (other parts from reference TRBV28 and TRBJ2-1): DVKVTQSSRYLVKRTGEKVFLECVQDMDHENMFWYRQDPGLGLRLIYFSYDVKMKEKGDIPEGYSVSREKKERFSLILESASTNQTSMYLCASSLAGSGNEQFFGPGTRLTVL.

The chain couples TRBV30 to TRBJ2-5; maybe TRBD1 (6 bases). Trimming shortened V by 0 bases and J by 2 bases, and 13 bases separated the two germline ends. Germline V gene lookup returns CDR1 GTSNPN and CDR2 SVGIG (reference sequence). This CDR3 contains 15 residues. CDR3 bases: TGTGCCTGGAGTGTACTGTCCACAGGGCAAGAGACCCAGTACTTC. Amino acids: CAWSVLSTGQETQYF.

This clone was counted a few times. The chain links TRBV6-1 to TRBJ1-2; D ambiguous. The CDR3 is made up of 10 amino acids. Trimming took 2 bases from V and 11 from J, leaving 6 bases between them. Germline V gives CDR1 MNHNS, CDR2 SASEGT. Here the CDR3 DNA reads TGTGCCAGCAGTGAAATTCTATACACCTTC. Its translation is CASSEILYTF.

The chain carries TRBV29-1 and TRBJ2-2; 9 nucleotides line up with TRBD1. Germline trimming cut 5 bases from V and 5 bases from J; bases unmatched to any gene: 6. Per germline, CDR1 SQVTM and CDR2 ANQGSEA. The CDR3 loop spans 14 amino acids. The CDR3 sequence: CSVYSGTGTGELFF. The CDR3 region has the DNA TGCAGCGTTTATTCCGGGACAGGGACCGGGGAGCTGTTTTTT.

V is TRBV27 and J is TRBJ2-1; D might be TRBD1 (6 bases). The germline V gene encodes CDR1 MNHEY and CDR2 SMNVEV (reference sequence). The CDR3 totals 11 residues. Between the trimmed V and J ends, which lost 2 bases and 12 bases, there was a span of 8 bases. CDR3 sequence: CASSLGGRQFF. In DNA, the CDR3 is TGTGCCAGCAGTTTAGGGGGCAGGCAGTTCTTC.

This clone was picked up a small number of times. This sequence joins TRBV5-1 and TRBJ2-2; 7 bases map to TRBD2. Germline values: CDR1 SGHRS, CDR2 YFSETQ. With 0 bases clipped from V and 0 bases from J, the junction kept 8 bases outside the gene matches. This CDR3 contains 18 residues. This chain's CDR3 is CASSLGDYKRANTGELFF. The CDR3 DNA reads as TGCGCCAGCAGCTTGGGGGACTACAAGAGGGCGAACACCGGGGAGCTGTTTTTT. Looking up the rest from reference TRBV5-1 and TRBJ2-2 gives the full variable domain: KAGVTQTPRYLIKTRGQQVTLSCSPISGHRSVSWYQQTPGQGLQFLFEYFSETQRNKGNFPGRFSGRQFSNSRSEMNVSTLELGDSALYLCASSLGDYKRANTGELFFGEGSRLTVL.

The chain is built from TRBV5-1 and TRBJ2-5; D gene uncertain. Trimming removed 0 bases from V and 5 bases from J, with 2 bases in between. Germline CDR1 is SGHRS and CDR2 is YFSETQ. There are 11 residues in the CDR3. The CDR3 sequence: CASSLAETQYF. CDR3 sequence (DNA): TGCGCCAGCAGCTTGGCGGAGACCCAGTACTTC.

The CDR3, as DNA: TGTGCCAGCAGTGAAGTGATAGCGGGAGGAGGTGAGCAGTTCTTC. This encodes CASSEVIAGGGEQFF. The J gene is TRBJ2-1, the V gene TRBV25-1; 10 nucleotides line up with TRBD2. This CDR3 comprises 15 residues. The junction had 7 bases not matched to a gene; V was cut back by 2 bases and J by 9 bases. CDR1 MGHDK and CDR2 SYGVNS come from the germline V gene. The full variable domain, in which reference TRBV25-1 and TRBJ2-1 provide the parts outside the CDR3, is EADIYQTPRYLVIGTGKKITLECSQTMGHDKMYWYQQDPGMELHLIHYSYGVNSTEKGDLSSESTVSRIRTEHFPLTLESARPSHTSQYLCASSEVIAGGGEQFFGPGTRLTVL.

The V gene is TRBV19, the J gene TRBJ2-2; D is perhaps TRBD1 (6 bases). The V end was cut by 5 bases, the J end by 1 base, with 14 bases between. The CDR3 has 16 amino acids. Germline V lookup: CDR1 LNHDA, CDR2 SQIVND (reference sequence). The CDR3 nucleotides read TGTGCCAGTAGTGTTACAGGGAGTCGGAACACCGGGGAGCTGTTTTTT. Translated: CASSVTGSRNTGELFF.

The rearrangement links TRBV4-2 to TRBJ2-3; 11 bases fit TRBD2. With 1 base clipped from V and 3 bases from J, the junction kept 3 bases outside the gene matches. Germline V gives CDR1 LGHNA, CDR2 YNFKEQ. The CDR3 runs to 16 residues. This CDR3 is CASSQGLAGRTDTQYF. The CDR3 region has the DNA TGTGCCAGCAGCCAAGGACTAGCGGGGAGGACAGATACGCAGTATTTT.

The rearrangement links TRBV30 to TRBJ1-4, with D possibly TRBD1 on 5 matching bases. CDR3 length: 12 amino acids. V gave up 3 bases and J gave up 5 bases, with 7 bases separating them. Germline CDR1 GTSNPN, CDR2 SVGIG (reference sequence). CDR3: CAWSAGNEKLFF. The CDR3 bases are TGTGCCTGGAGCGCAGGGAATGAAAAACTGTTTTTT.

This clone turned up a few times. The chain couples TRBV2 to TRBJ1-2, with 9 bases fitting TRBD1. Germline V gives CDR1 SNHLY, CDR2 FYNNEI. The junction had 11 bases not matched to a gene; V was cut back by 7 bases and J by 5 bases. The CDR3 contains 15 residues. CDR3 nucleotides: TGTGCCAGCACCCCCGGACAGGGGTATAGGTATGGCTACACCTTC. Its protein is CASTPGQGYRYGYTF. The full variable domain, in which reference TRBV2 and TRBJ1-2 provide the parts outside the CDR3, is EPEVTQTPSHQVTQMGQEVILRCVPISNHLYFYWYRQILGQKVEFLVSFYNNEISEKSEIFDDQFSVERPDGSNFTLKIRSTKLEDSAMYFCASTPGQGYRYGYTFGSGTRLTVV.

The chain combines TRBV6-1 with TRBJ1-1; the match to TRBD1 covers 8 bases. The CDR3 spans 14 residues. Germline V gives CDR1 MNHNS, CDR2 SASEGT. J gave up 1 base and V 4 bases, and 2 bases lay outside the gene matches. Here the CDR3 DNA reads TGTGCCAGCAGTGGCACAGGGGGGAACACTGAAGCTTTCTTT. Residues: CASSGTGGNTEAFF.

The chain recombines TRBV28 with TRBJ2-3; 8 bases are a match to TRBD2. The CDR3 is 15 amino acids. The germline V gene has CDR1 MDHEN and CDR2 SYDVKM. The J segment lost 5 bases and the V segment lost 2 bases, leaving 6 bases of the junction unmatched. CDR3 sequence reads: CASSLIREGGDTQYF. CDR3 nucleotides: TGTGCCAGCAGTTTAATACGGGAGGGGGGAGATACGCAGTATTTT.

The rearrangement joins TRBV6-6 to TRBJ2-1; 8 bases line up with TRBD2. The CDR3 is made up of 14 amino acids. Germline values: CDR1 MNHNY, CDR2 SVGAGI (reference sequence). V gave up 4 bases and J gave up 13 bases; unmatched junction bases: 12. Here the CDR3 reads CASSSGLAGAEQFF. In nucleotides, the CDR3 is TGTGCCAGCAGTTCTGGACTAGCTGGCGCGGAACAGTTCTTC.

V gene TRBV6-5 combines with J gene TRBJ2-7; 10 bases fit TRBD2. Trimming took 5 bases from V and 3 from J; bases not matched to a gene: 4. CDR3 length: 14 residues. Germline assignment: CDR1 MNHEY and CDR2 SVGAGI. The DNA for the CDR3 is TGTGCCAGCAGTGCTAGCGGGGGCTACTACGAGCAGTACTTC. It yields the protein CASSASGGYYEQYF.

The table lists this clone with a few counts. The rearrangement joins TRBV6-1 to TRBJ1-2, with TRBD1 as a possible D gene (6 bases). CDR1 is MNHNS and CDR2 is SASEGT in the germline V gene. The CDR3 is 15 amino acids. V was shortened by 6 bases and J by 8 bases, with 22 bases between the two germline ends. The DNA of the CDR3 is TGTGCCAGCAGATTACCAGGGGAGAGGGGAAAAGGCTACACCTTC. This codes for CASRLPGERGKGYTF.

V is TRBV27 and J is TRBJ2-7; 7 bases agree with TRBD1. V was clipped by 0 bases and J by 6 bases; unmatched bases: 2. Germline V gene sequence: CDR1 MNHEY, CDR2 SMNVEV (reference sequence). The CDR3 totals 13 residues. The DNA for the CDR3 is TGTGCCAGCAGTTTATCCCGGACAGGCGAGCAGTACTTC. Translating it yields CASSLSRTGEQYF.

The chain couples TRBV7-2 to TRBJ1-4; a weak D match, TRBD1 (5 bases). This CDR3 is built from 15 residues. CDR1 is SGHTA, CDR2 FQGNSA, per germline. The ends were cut back, 8 bases at V and 1 base at J, with 14 bases in the middle. CDR3 coding DNA: TGTGCCAGCCGTCTAGGGGTTAGAACTAATGAAAAACTGTTTTTT. Its translation is CASRLGVRTNEKLFF.

The CDR3 DNA sequence: TGTGCCACCCAGCCACTAGAAGCACAAGAGACCCAGTACTTC. It translates to CATQPLEAQETQYF. The chain combines TRBV6-5 with TRBJ2-5, with a weak D call TRBD2 (5 bases). Trimming shortened V by 10 bases and J by 2 bases, and 17 bases separated the two germline ends. Germline assignment: CDR1 MNHEY and CDR2 SVGAGI. This CDR3 is built from 14 residues.

The chain uses TRBV2 and TRBJ2-1, with D perhaps TRBD1 (5 bases). The germline V gene has CDR1 SNHLY and CDR2 FYNNEI. The germline V and J ends were trimmed by 2 bases and 9 bases, with 17 bases remaining between them. This CDR3 spans 15 amino acids. CDR3 nucleotide sequence: TGTGCCAGCAGTGAAAGGGGTCTACGTCGCGGTGAGCAGTTCTTC. Translated: CASSERGLRRGEQFF.

The chain carries TRBV30 and TRBJ2-7; 11 bases line up with TRBD1. Germline V gives CDR1 GTSNPN, CDR2 SVGIG (reference sequence). This CDR3 spans 15 amino acids. V dropped 3 bases and J dropped 2; count of bases not matched to a gene: 6. The DNA for the CDR3 is TGTGCCTGGAGCGTAGGGACAGGGGGAGCCTACGAGCAGTACTTC. Translating gives CAWSVGTGGAYEQYF.

The J gene is TRBJ2-7, the V gene TRBV6-6, with 11 nucleotides matching TRBD1. CDR3 size: 15 residues. The germline V gene has CDR1 MNHNY and CDR2 SVGAGI (reference sequence). V shed 5 bases and J 7 bases; nucleotides not matched to a gene: 10. Here the CDR3 reads CASSLRTGGREEQYF. Written as DNA, the CDR3 is TGTGCCAGCAGTCTACGGACAGGGGGCCGCGAAGAGCAGTACTTC.

V usage is TRBV5-4 and J usage is TRBJ2-7, with 9 nucleotides matching TRBD2. The CDR3 contains 15 residues. Germline V gene lookup returns CDR1 SGHNT and CDR2 YYREEE (reference sequence). After removal of 4 bases from V and 2 bases from J, the junction contained 7 bases not matched to a gene. Here the CDR3 DNA reads TGTGCCAGCAGCATTGGAGCGGGAGGCGCCTACGAGCAGTACTTC. Translating gives CASSIGAGGAYEQYF.

V is TRBV5-1 and J is TRBJ1-1; 7 bases align to TRBD1. CDR1 is SGHRS, CDR2 YFSETQ, per germline. The CDR3 spans 16 residues. The junction had 8 bases not matched to a gene; V was cut back by 0 bases and J by 3 bases. The CDR3 sequence is CASSLEPTGKDTEAFF. Written as DNA, the CDR3 is TGCGCCAGCAGCTTGGAACCGACAGGGAAGGACACTGAAGCTTTCTTT.